The 30 T cell receptor beta chains presented below share a single source sample, sequenced in a study of shared clonotypes between healthy human individuals. Data came from immunoSEQ multiplex PCR; TCRdb stores just in-frame clones and leaves some out. Counted here are some 2.4 million clones, 93% occurring once; the ten biggest clones make up about 0.34%. The sample consisted of naive CD4+ T cells from PBMCs. As to subset: CD45RA+ positively selected. The origin of the receptors is a man aged 18 to 29 in good health. Some clones in this sample may be carry-over from other donors' samples.

The rearrangement uses TRBV2 and TRBJ2-3, with a tentative D call TRBD1 (5 bases). The ends were cut back, 3 bases at V and 2 bases at J, with 12 bases in the middle. In germline, CDR1 is SNHLY, CDR2 FYNNEI. This CDR3 has 15 residues. The DNA of the CDR3 is TGTGCCAGCAGTGAGGCAGGGTCTTACACAGATACGCAGTATTTT. This encodes CASSEAGSYTDTQYF.

This chain links TRBV5-4 with TRBJ1-2, with D possibly being TRBD1 (5 bases). CDR3 length equals 14 residues. Germline CDR1 SGHNT, CDR2 YYREEE (reference sequence). The V end was cut by 4 bases, the J end by 5 bases, with 15 bases between. The CDR3 reads CASSPPGTGYGYTF. The CDR3 DNA reads as TGTGCCAGCAGCCCCCCAGGGACCGGTTATGGCTACACCTTC.

The chain couples TRBV4-1 to TRBJ1-2, with D possibly being TRBD1 (5 bases). Trimming took 5 bases from V and 0 from J, leaving 16 bases between them. Germline V gene sequence: CDR1 MGHRA, CDR2 YSYEKL. This CDR3 spans 16 amino acids. The CDR3: CASSYPGRKTNYGYTF. The CDR3 DNA reads as TGCGCCAGCAGCTACCCGGGACGGAAGACTAACTATGGCTACACCTTC.

The chain joins TRBV28 to TRBJ2-5; possibly TRBD1 or TRBD2 for D (5 bases each). The germline V and J ends were trimmed by 6 bases and 2 bases, with 16 bases remaining between them. Germline loops: CDR1 MDHEN, CDR2 SYDVKM. CDR3 size: 15 residues. The DNA for the CDR3 is TGTGCCAGCAGGGGATCAGGGAGTGGGCAAGAGACCCAGTACTTC. This translates into CASRGSGSGQETQYF.

The chain combines TRBV28 with TRBJ2-3; 7 bases line up with TRBD1. Looked up from germline, CDR1 is MDHEN and CDR2 is SYDVKM. V lost 4 bases and J lost 7; bases outside the gene matches: 8. The CDR3 extends over 14 amino acids. CDR3 residues: CASSSDRKSNTQYF. CDR3 bases: TGTGCCAGCAGTTCGGACAGGAAAAGTAATACGCAGTATTTT.

The chain has TRBV5-1 and TRBJ2-1; 12 bases map to TRBD2. The CDR3 length is 19 residues. Germline CDR1 reads SGHRS; CDR2 reads YFSETQ. The V and J ends lost 0 bases and 0 bases, in that order; junction bases with no gene match: 7. The CDR3 DNA reads as TGCGCCAGCAGCTTGGCCCTAACTAGCGGGAGGAGCTCCTACAATGAGCAGTTCTTC. Its protein product is CASSLALTSGRSSYNEQFF. The full variable domain, completed using reference TRBV5-1 and TRBJ2-1, is KAGVTQTPRYLIKTRGQQVTLSCSPISGHRSVSWYQQTPGQGLQFLFEYFSETQRNKGNFPGRFSGRQFSNSRSEMNVSTLELGDSALYLCASSLALTSGRSSYNEQFFGPGTRLTVL.

This clone was picked up one time. This chain uses TRBV7-9 with TRBJ1-2; no clear D. The V gene's germline CDR1 is SEHNR and CDR2 FQNEAQ (reference sequence). V shed 5 bases and J shed 0 bases, with 7 bases lying between them. The CDR3 length is 13 residues. This CDR3 reads CASSGGSNYGYTF. The CDR3 DNA is TGTGCCAGCAGCGGTGGATCTAACTATGGCTACACCTTC. The full variable domain, completed using reference TRBV7-9 and TRBJ1-2, is DTGVSQNPRHKITKRGQNVTFRCDPISEHNRLYWYRQTLGQGPEFLTYFQNEAQLEKSRLLSDRFSAERPKGSFSTLEIQRTEQGDSAMYLCASSGGSNYGYTFGSGTRLTVV.

The chain combines TRBV5-1 with TRBJ1-6; D gene uncertain. V gave up 0 bases and J gave up 0 bases, with 10 bases separating them. CDR1 and CDR2 from the germline V gene are SGHRS and YFSETQ. The CDR3 totals 17 residues. CDR3 sequence (DNA): TGCGCCAGCAGCTTGGCCGCGCGGGTCTCCTATAATTCACCCCTCCACTTT. The encoded protein is CASSLAARVSYNSPLHF. The whole variable domain, remainder taken from reference TRBV5-1 and TRBJ1-6, is KAGVTQTPRYLIKTRGQQVTLSCSPISGHRSVSWYQQTPGQGLQFLFEYFSETQRNKGNFPGRFSGRQFSNSRSEMNVSTLELGDSALYLCASSLAARVSYNSPLHFGNGTRLTVT.

The chain has TRBV18 and TRBJ2-3; the D gene is possibly TRBD2 (6 bases). The length of the CDR3 is 16 residues. V was trimmed by 2 bases and J by 2 bases, leaving 14 bases between them. Germline V CDR1 and CDR2: KGHSH, LQKENI. CDR3 nucleotide sequence: TGTGCCAGCTCACCAGGAGGGGCAGACCCCACAGATACGCAGTATTTT. Its protein product is CASSPGGADPTDTQYF.

The rearrangement uses TRBV19 and TRBJ2-1; TRBD2 matches 10 bases. Germline values: CDR1 LNHDA, CDR2 SQIVND (reference sequence). This CDR3 region has 15 residues. V shed 4 bases and J 10 bases; nucleotides not matched to a gene: 10. CDR3 sequence reads: CASSREREGGVEQFF. The CDR3 DNA sequence: TGTGCCAGTAGTAGAGAGCGGGAGGGCGGGGTGGAGCAGTTCTTC.

The chain carries TRBV30 and TRBJ2-7, with D uncertain. CDR3 length: 13 amino acids. Looked up from germline, CDR1 is GTSNPN and CDR2 is SVGIG (reference sequence). V shed 0 bases and J shed 3 bases, with 9 bases lying between them. The CDR3 sequence is CAWSVWAGYEQYF. The CDR3 nucleotides are TGTGCCTGGAGTGTATGGGCAGGCTACGAGCAGTACTTC.

V is TRBV9 and J is TRBJ1-1; D is possibly TRBD1 (5 bases). The CDR3 runs 15 residues. The germline V gene has CDR1 SGDLS and CDR2 YYNGEE. The ends were cut back, 4 bases at V and 0 bases at J, with 13 bases in the middle. The chain's CDR3 is CASSSQTAVNTEAFF. The CDR3 DNA reads as TGTGCCAGCAGCTCTCAGACAGCTGTGAACACTGAAGCTTTCTTT.

V usage is TRBV27 and J usage is TRBJ1-5; possibly TRBD1 for D (5 bases). V lost 4 bases and J 9 bases, leaving 19 bases between the germline ends. CDR1 MNHEY and CDR2 SMNVEV come from the germline V gene (reference sequence). There are 15 residues in the CDR3. The CDR3 here is CASSSRGRGLRPQHF. The CDR3 nucleotides read TGTGCCAGCAGTTCAAGGGGTCGGGGGTTACGGCCCCAGCATTTT.

A remark on this clone: The sample contains more than one DNA sequence encoding this CDR3. The rearrangement uses TRBV7-2 and TRBJ2-3, with D tentatively TRBD2 (6 bases). The CDR3 loop spans 14 amino acids. V was cut by 5 bases and J by 3 bases, with 12 bases left in between. Germline-derived CDR1 and CDR2 are SGHTA and FQGNSA. CDR3 region: CASSPRSGTDTQYF. The CDR3 region has the DNA TGTGCCAGCAGCCCTAGGAGCGGGACAGATACGCAGTATTTT.

This CDR3 is CASSGSTDYGYTF. For the CDR3, the DNA is TGTGCCAGCAGCGGATCTACAGACTATGGCTACACCTTC. The rearrangement joins TRBV9 to TRBJ1-2; no firm D call. CDR1 and CDR2 from the germline V gene are SGDLS and YYNGEE. The CDR3 runs to 13 residues. V gave up 3 bases and J gave up 3 bases, with 9 bases separating them.

This clone was counted between two and nine times. The V call is TRBV18, the J call TRBJ1-5; D remains ambiguous. CDR3 length: 13 residues. V gave up 5 bases and J gave up 9 bases, with 14 bases separating them. The germline V gene has CDR1 KGHSH and CDR2 LQKENI. CDR3 sequence reads: CASSADPLGPQHF. CDR3 nucleotide sequence: TGTGCCAGCTCAGCCGACCCTCTTGGGCCCCAGCATTTT.

The chain uses TRBV6-1 and TRBJ1-5, with TRBD1 matching over 10 bases. Germline CDR1 MNHNS, CDR2 SASEGT. This CDR3 comprises 14 residues. V was pared by 6 bases and J by 7 bases, with 6 bases of the junction left unmatched. CDR3 region: CASSWRTGGQPQHF. CDR3 DNA: TGTGCCAGCAGCTGGAGGACAGGGGGGCAGCCCCAGCATTTT.

This chain connects TRBV27 to TRBJ2-5; 9 positions agree with TRBD2. The germline gives CDR1 MNHEY, CDR2 SMNVEV (reference sequence). This CDR3 is built from 16 residues. With V trimmed by 3 bases and J by 5 bases, 10 bases remained unmatched. The CDR3 bases are TGTGCCAGCAGTTTCCCCGGCGGGAGGGCCGGGGAGACCCAGTACTTC. It encodes CASSFPGGRAGETQYF.

This clone was observed a single time. The chain links TRBV18 to TRBJ1-3; D perhaps matches TRBD1 (5 bases). This CDR3 spans 15 amino acids. CDR1 is KGHSH, CDR2 LQKENI, per germline. V was cut by 4 bases and J by 0 bases, with 10 bases left in between. The CDR3, as DNA: TGTGCCAGCTCACGACAGAGCCGCTCTGGAAACACCATATATTTT. This translates into CASSRQSRSGNTIYF.

This chain connects TRBV28 to TRBJ1-5; unclear D gene. The V end lost 4 bases, the J end lost 10 bases, and 2 bases lay between the germline ends. Germline V gene sequence: CDR1 MDHEN, CDR2 SYDVKM. The CDR3 runs to 9 residues. For the CDR3, the DNA is TGTGCCAGCAGTTCCCCCCAGCATTTT. Translated: CASSSPQHF.

V usage is TRBV4-1 and J usage is TRBJ1-2; D possibly corresponds to TRBD1 (5 bases). The V gene lost 4 bases and the J gene lost 3 bases, with 30 bases spanning the gap. The CDR3 is 20 residues long. The germline CDR1 and CDR2 sequences are MGHRA and YSYEKL. The CDR3 sequence: CASSRSTGGPPPRGYYGYTF. The CDR3 coding sequence is TGCGCCAGCAGCCGCAGCACCGGCGGGCCTCCCCCCCGGGGCTACTATGGCTACACCTTC.

The rearrangement links TRBV28 to TRBJ1-2, with 9 positions matching TRBD1. The germline V gene has CDR1 MDHEN and CDR2 SYDVKM. V gave up 7 bases and J gave up 7 bases; unmatched junction bases: 7. CDR3 size: 13 residues. Here the CDR3 reads CASIPQGASGYTF. The CDR3 coding sequence is TGTGCCAGCATTCCACAGGGGGCGAGTGGCTACACCTTC.

V gene TRBV7-9 combines with J gene TRBJ1-1; 9 bases are a match to TRBD1. V was pared by 5 bases and J by 4 bases, with 8 bases of the junction left unmatched. The germline CDR1 and CDR2 sequences are SEHNR and FQNEAQ (reference sequence). This CDR3 contains 15 residues. CDR3 bases: TGTGCCAGCAGCCAACAGGGGGCTAGGGGCACTGAAGCTTTCTTT. It encodes CASSQQGARGTEAFF.

This clone has a handful of counts. This sequence joins TRBV5-1 and TRBJ2-7, with D perhaps TRBD1 (6 bases). The germline gives CDR1 SGHRS, CDR2 YFSETQ. The V and J ends lost 2 bases and 0 bases respectively, with 9 bases between them. CDR3 length: 14 residues. CDR3 sequence (DNA): TGCGCCAGCAGCTTCCAGGGGTCCTCCTACGAGCAGTACTTC. This encodes CASSFQGSSYEQYF.

The rearrangement joins TRBV20-1 to TRBJ2-2; D unresolved. Germline-derived CDR1 and CDR2 are DFQATT and SNEGSKA (reference sequence). The CDR3 has 11 amino acids. Trimming pared 3 bases from V and 7 bases from J, leaving 6 bases between. The CDR3 bases are TGCAGTGCTAGCAGGCTCGGGGAGCTGTTTTTT. Translated, it gives CSASRLGELFF.

The J gene is TRBJ2-7, the V gene TRBV7-3; TRBD1 agrees at 8 bases. Trimming took 8 bases from V and 4 from J; bases not matched to a gene: 7. There are 13 residues in the CDR3. CDR1 and CDR2 from the germline V gene are SGHTA and FQGTGA. The DNA of the CDR3 is TGTGCCAGCGCCCAGGGGGCCGGGTACGAGCAGTACTTC. Amino acid sequence: CASAQGAGYEQYF.

The chain has TRBV7-2 and TRBJ1-5; TRBD1 agrees at 8 bases. The germline CDR1 and CDR2 sequences are SGHTA and FQGNSA. This CDR3 region has 17 residues. After removal of 0 bases from V and 5 bases from J, the junction contained 9 bases not matched to a gene. The CDR3 coding sequence is TGTGCCAGCAGCTTAGCAGCAGGGGGCGTTCTATATCAGCCCCAGCATTTT. Translating it yields CASSLAAGGVLYQPQHF.

The V call is TRBV27, the J call TRBJ2-3; D perhaps matches TRBD2 (5 bases). The CDR3 contains 15 residues. Germline-derived CDR1 and CDR2 are MNHEY and SMNVEV (reference sequence). The ends were cut back, 6 bases at V and 4 bases at J, with 17 bases in the middle. CDR3 coding DNA: TGTGCCAGCAGAGGCGTTGGGAGCATCGCAGATACGCAGTATTTT. This codes for CASRGVGSIADTQYF.

V gene TRBV4-1 combines with J gene TRBJ2-7, with D perhaps given as TRBD1 or TRBD2 (5 bases each). The length of the CDR3 is 17 residues. V shed 1 base and J shed 3 bases, with 19 bases lying between them. Per the germline V gene, CDR1 is MGHRA and CDR2 is YSYEKL. For the CDR3, the DNA is TGCGCCAGCAGCCAAGTTTTCAGGGACGTATCAGACTACGAGCAGTACTTC. It yields the protein CASSQVFRDVSDYEQYF.

This clone was detected a few times. The chain carries TRBV5-6 and TRBJ2-2; D gene ambiguous. Germline CDR1 SGHDT, CDR2 YYEEEE. This CDR3 comprises 11 residues. The ends were cut back, 2 bases at V and 9 bases at J, with 5 bases in the middle. CDR3 protein: CASSLARELFF. The CDR3 nucleotides read TGTGCCAGCAGCTTAGCTCGGGAGCTGTTTTTT.